Shown below are 2 T cell receptor beta chains from a single sample sequenced in a study of T cells in Graves' hyperthyroidism and ophthalmopathy. Template material for amplifying TCR beta CDR3 regions consisted of RNA transcripts. RT-PCR in the first round (using the HTBI primer set) targeted the TCR CDR3. MiXCR, applied by TCRdb to the multiplex PCR reads, yields one record per CDR3 protein. The sample has under 350,000 distinct CDR3 sequences; roughly 18% are singletons. The material sequenced was blood. These receptors all stem from a woman between 45 and 65 years old with Graves' hyperthyroidism.

The V call is TRBV28, the J call TRBJ1-1, with D hard to call. CDR1 is MDHEN and CDR2 is SYDVKM in the germline V gene. There are 13 residues in the CDR3. Trimming took 1 base from V and 11 from J, leaving 14 bases between them. CDR3 coding DNA: TGTGCCAGCAGTTTATTTATGAGGGTTTCGGCTTTCTTT. Translated, it gives CASSLFMRVSAFF.

The rearrangement uses TRBV5-4 and TRBJ1-1; D is possibly TRBD1 (5 bases). This CDR3 spans 13 amino acids. Germline V gene lookup returns CDR1 SGHNT and CDR2 YYREEE (reference sequence). V lost 4 bases and J lost 5, with 12 bases in between. The CDR3 sequence: CASSAPGRTEAFF. The DNA of the CDR3 is TGTGCCAGCAGCGCCCCGGGGCGAACTGAAGCTTTCTTT.